This TCR beta chain was sequenced in a study of tumor-infiltrating lymphocytes in primary liver carcinoma. Blood RNA came from unsorted whole blood; germline DNA was also extracted. Note on this clonotype: The antigen remains undetermined.

Researchers generated TCR beta cDNA from about 530 ng of total RNA, relying on a constant-region primer. Amplification in three nested multiplex PCR rounds with slightly modified ARM-PCR gave rise to TCR beta libraries. Two initial PCR rounds of around 10 cycles each paired TRBV1-TRBV30 forward primers with a C-beta reverse primer. TCRdb independently ran MiXCR on the multiplex PCR reads; one entry per CDR3 protein. Among fewer than 250,000 distinct CDR3 sequences listed, 65% were seen once. The CDR3 consists of 12 residues. The germline V gene encodes CDR1 MDHEN and CDR2 SYDVKM. V dropped 6 bases and J dropped 12; count of bases not matched to a gene: 8. Study results and caveats: Reduced overlap was seen in tumor-adjacent and tumor-blood pairs versus tumor region pairs.

The TCR sequence derives from a woman aged 55-69 years with primary liver carcinoma and hepatitis B virus infection. Source material: peripheral blood. The chain couples TRBV28 to TRBJ2-1; 7 bases map to TRBD1. CDR3 coding DNA: TGTGCCAGCAGGCAAACAGGGGAACGGCAGTTCTTC. Protein: CASRQTGERQFF.